These 10 T cell receptor beta chains share one sample of origin, sequenced in a study of blood T cell repertoires in COVID-19 (dated by TCRdb to the early 2020s). The method was the immunoSEQ multiplex PCR assay. TCRdb holds this immuneACCESS table with in-frame rearrangements only. Some clones are missing; in checked studies, unresolved V genes explain under half, and the rest has no known cause. The sample table records about 410,000 clones; 70% to 90% of these occur just once. The top ten constitute about 1.6% of the sample. The specimen was peripheral blood. The receptors were sampled from a woman aged 40 to 49 with COVID-19, enrolled during active disease.

The chain has TRBV9 and TRBJ2-7; 11 bases match TRBD1. Germline CDR1 and CDR2: SGDLS and YYNGEE. V lost 7 bases to trimming and J lost 5 bases; unmatched junction nucleotides: 2. The CDR3 is 12 amino acids. The CDR3 reads CASGQGANEQYF. CDR3 DNA sequence: TGTGCCAGCGGACAGGGGGCCAACGAGCAGTACTTC.

V is TRBV3-1 (or the pseudogene TRBV3-2) and J is TRBJ1-1, with a possible D match to TRBD1 (5 bases). V lost 2 bases, J lost 4 bases, and 14 bases lay in between. CDR1 is LGHDT and CDR2 is YNNKEL in the germline V gene (reference sequence). This CDR3 contains 15 residues. In DNA, the CDR3 is TGTGCCAGCAGCCAATTACTCGGGGGATCCACTGAAGCTTTCTTT. Protein: CASSQLLGGSTEAFF.

The J gene is TRBJ2-5, the V gene TRBV6-5, with D perhaps TRBD1 (6 bases). The V and J ends lost 6 bases and 2 bases respectively, with 10 bases between them. The CDR3 has 13 residues. Per the germline V gene, CDR1 is MNHEY and CDR2 is SVGAGI. CDR3 DNA sequence: TGTGCCAGCAGGAGACAGGCGCAAGAGACCCAGTACTTC. Residues: CASRRQAQETQYF.

The CDR3 sequence is CASSQTGSGGAYNEQFF. The CDR3, as DNA: TGTGCCAGCAGCCAGACCGGTAGCGGGGGAGCCTACAATGAGCAGTTCTTC. The gene calls are TRBV14 and TRBJ2-1; 9 nucleotides agree with TRBD2. After removal of 3 bases from V and 2 bases from J, the junction contained 8 bases not matched to a gene. CDR1 SGHDN and CDR2 FVKESK come from the germline V gene. The CDR3 runs 17 residues.

The CDR3 protein is CASRQGISTNEKLFF. DNA of the CDR3: TGTGCCAGTAGGCAGGGAATCTCAACTAATGAAAAACTGTTTTTT. This chain links TRBV28 with TRBJ1-4, with D possibly TRBD1 on 5 matching bases. Germline CDR1 and CDR2: MDHEN and SYDVKM. V lost 9 bases to trimming and J lost 0 bases, with 14 bases between them. CDR3 size: 15 residues.

This CDR3 is CATSRGGTGPYEQYF. In DNA form, the CDR3 reads TGTGCCACCAGCAGAGGCGGGACAGGGCCCTACGAGCAGTACTTC. The chain combines TRBV15 with TRBJ2-7; TRBD1 matches 9 bases. Germline V lookup: CDR1 LNHNV, CDR2 YYDKDF (reference sequence). J lost 2 bases, V lost 1 base, and 3 bases had no gene match. The CDR3 spans 15 residues.

The chain recombines TRBV2 with TRBJ2-2, with 13 bases matching TRBD2. CDR1 and CDR2 from the germline V gene are SNHLY and FYNNEI. The CDR3 loop spans 15 amino acids. Trimming took 6 bases from V and 5 from J; bases not matched to a gene: 3. The CDR3 DNA reads TGTGCCAGCAGCACGGGACTAGCGGGGACCGGGGAGCTGTTTTTT. Translated: CASSTGLAGTGELFF.

V is TRBV10-1 and J is TRBJ1-2; possibly TRBD1 for D (5 bases). Germline assignment: CDR1 WNHNN and CDR2 SYGVQD (reference sequence). The V end lost 8 bases, the J end lost 7 bases, and 11 bases lay between the germline ends. This CDR3 comprises 11 residues. CDR3 DNA: TGCGCCAGCGGCTCAGGGTTTGGCTACACCTTC. This gives the protein CASGSGFGYTF.

The chain recombines TRBV6-5 with TRBJ1-4; D remains unclear. CDR1 and CDR2 (germline): MNHEY, SVGAGI. With 6 bases removed from V and 8 bases from J, the gap between germline ends came to 16 bases. The CDR3 has 14 amino acids. CDR3 sequence: CASSALWGGEKLFF. The CDR3 DNA is TGTGCCAGCAGCGCCCTTTGGGGAGGGGAAAAACTGTTTTTT.

The genes are TRBV9 and TRBJ1-6; a possible D gene is TRBD1 (6 bases). Trimming shortened V by 4 bases and J by 9 bases, and 14 bases separated the two germline ends. The CDR3 loop spans 14 amino acids. CDR1 is SGDLS, CDR2 YYNGEE, per germline. For the CDR3, the DNA is TGTGCCAGCAGCCCCCGAGGACAGACTTCACCCCTCCACTTT. Encoded protein: CASSPRGQTSPLHF. The whole variable domain, filled in from reference TRBV9 and TRBJ1-6, reads DSGVTQTPKHLITATGQRVTLRCSPRSGDLSVYWYQQSLDQGLQFLIQYYNGEERAKGNILERFSAQQFPDLHSELNLSSLELGDSALYFCASSPRGQTSPLHFGNGTRLTVT.